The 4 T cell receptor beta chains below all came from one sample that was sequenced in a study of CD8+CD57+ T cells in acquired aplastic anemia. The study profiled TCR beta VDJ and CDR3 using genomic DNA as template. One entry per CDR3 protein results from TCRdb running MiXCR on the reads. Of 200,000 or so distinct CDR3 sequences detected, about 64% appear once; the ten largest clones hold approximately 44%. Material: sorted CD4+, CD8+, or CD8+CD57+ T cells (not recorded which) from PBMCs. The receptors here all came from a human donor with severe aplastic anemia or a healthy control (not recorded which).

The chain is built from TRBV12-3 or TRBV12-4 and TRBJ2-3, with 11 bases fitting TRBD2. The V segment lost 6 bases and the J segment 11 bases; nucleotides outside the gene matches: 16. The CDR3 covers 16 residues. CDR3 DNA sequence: TGTGCCAGCAGCATTACTCTAGCGGGGGGCCCCCACGAGCAGTATTTT. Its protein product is CASSITLAGGPHEQYF.

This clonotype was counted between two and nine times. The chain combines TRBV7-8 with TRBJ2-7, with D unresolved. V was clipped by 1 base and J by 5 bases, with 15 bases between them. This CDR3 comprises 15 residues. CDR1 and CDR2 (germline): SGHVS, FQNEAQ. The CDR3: CASSLGGGILHEQYF. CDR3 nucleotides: TGTGCCAGCAGCTTAGGTGGCGGAATCCTCCACGAGCAGTACTTC.

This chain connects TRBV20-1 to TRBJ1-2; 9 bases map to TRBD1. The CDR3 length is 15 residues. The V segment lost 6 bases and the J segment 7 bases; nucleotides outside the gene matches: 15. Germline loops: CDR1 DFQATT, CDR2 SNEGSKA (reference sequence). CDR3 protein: CSAVGERGQGPGYTF. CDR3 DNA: TGCAGTGCGGTAGGAGAGAGGGGACAGGGCCCTGGCTACACCTTC.

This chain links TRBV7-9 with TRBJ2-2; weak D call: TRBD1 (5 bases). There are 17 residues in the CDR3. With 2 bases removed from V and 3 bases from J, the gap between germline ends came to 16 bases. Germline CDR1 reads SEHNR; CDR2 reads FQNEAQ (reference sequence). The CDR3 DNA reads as TGTGCCAGCAGCTTAATCCTAGGGGCCTTGGACACCGGGGAGCTGTTTTTT. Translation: CASSLILGALDTGELFF.